These T cell receptor beta chains were read from a single sample in a study of cytomegalovirus exposure and HLA in healthy donors. The assay was immunoSEQ multiplex PCR, and TCRdb's table has in-frame clones only and misses some. The sample yields about 130,000 clones, around 78% seen once. Specimen: PBMCs. The receptor set was obtained from a man in his fifties or sixties in good health and CMV-seropositive. Each CDR3 is given with its conserved first and last residue. The D gene is left open where the match is weak. Clone size is stated in some rows and not others, as once, few, many or a class when expanded.

j_call	d_call	clone_size	v_call	cdr3_nt	cdr3_aa
TRBJ2-5	NA	NA	TRBV29-1	TGCAGCGTTAAGGGGGGGGGCCAGGAGACCCAGTACTTC	CSVKGGGQETQYF
TRBJ2-7	TRBD1	NA	TRBV15	TGTGCCACCAGGTGGGACAGGGGACGATACGAGCAGTACTTC	CATRWDRGRYEQYF
TRBJ1-2	NA	NA	TRBV7-2	TGTGCCAGCAGCTTACCGGGGTATCACGACTATGGCTACACCTTC	CASSLPGYHDYGYTF
TRBJ1-4	NA	NA	TRBV28	TGTGCCACCAGAACGCAGTCAACTAATGAAAAACTGTTTTTT	CATRTQSTNEKLFF
TRBJ2-7	NA	NA	TRBV4-1	TGCGCCAGCAGCCCTCGGGACTGGCTGGCGGGCGAGCAGTACTTC	CASSPRDWLAGEQYF
TRBJ2-3	NA	NA	TRBV7-2	TGTGCCAGCAGTTTAGACTCGGATACGCAGTATTTT	CASSLDSDTQYF
TRBJ2-5	TRBD1	NA	TRBV19	TGTGCCAGCCCACCGGGACAGAGGCAAGAGACCCAGTACTTC	CASPPGQRQETQYF
TRBJ1-4	TRBD1	few	TRBV6-5	TGTGCCAGCAGCCGTCGACAGGGTAATGAAAAACTGTTTTTT	CASSRRQGNEKLFF
TRBJ1-1	NA	few	TRBV30	TGTGCCTGGAGTGTGGCTCGGAACACTGAAGCTTTCTTT	CAWSVARNTEAFF
TRBJ2-7	NA	NA	TRBV6-1	TGTGCCAGCACCCCTCTGGGCGGGACCCCCTACGAGCAGTACTTC	CASTPLGGTPYEQYF
TRBJ2-5	NA	NA	TRBV30	TGTGCCTGGAGTGTACCTACAGGGTCCCAAGAGACCCAGTACTTC	CAWSVPTGSQETQYF
TRBJ2-5	TRBD2	NA	TRBV28	TGTGCCAGCAGTTCGGGCGCTAGCGGGGGTGAGACCCAGTACTTC	CASSSGASGGETQYF
TRBJ1-1	NA	few	TRBV5-1	TGCGCCAGCAGCTTGGACGGGGGTCGAACTGAAGCTTTCTTT	CASSLDGGRTEAFF
TRBJ2-5	NA	NA	TRBV2	TGTGCCAGCAGTGGTCCAGGTCAAGAGACCCAGTACTTC	CASSGPGQETQYF
TRBJ1-3	NA	NA	TRBV4-2	TGTGCCAGCAGCCAAACAGGGACAGGAAACACCATATATTTT	CASSQTGTGNTIYF
TRBJ1-6	NA	NA	TRBV7-9	TGTGCCAGCAGCTTAGGGGGGCTTAATTCACCCCTCCACTTT	CASSLGGLNSPLHF
TRBJ1-6	TRBD1	NA	TRBV10-3	TGTGCCATCAGTGAGGGGACAGGGTATAATTCACCCCTCCACTTT	CAISEGTGYNSPLHF
TRBJ1-6	NA	NA	TRBV7-9	TGTGCCAGCAGCCTACAGGGTGACTCACCCCTCCACTTT	CASSLQGDSPLHF
TRBJ1-5	NA	NA	TRBV7-2	TGTGCCAGCAGCTTAGGGACAGCCAATCAGCCCCAGCATTTT	CASSLGTANQPQHF
TRBJ1-2	NA	once	TRBV5-1	TGCGCCAGCAGCTTGGCTGGGGAGGGGTCCTATGGCTACACCTTC	CASSLAGEGSYGYTF
TRBJ1-4	NA	once	TRBV30	TGTGCCGGCTTCAAACGGGGGAAACTGTTTTTT	CAGFKRGKLFF
TRBJ2-7	TRBD1	NA	TRBV18	TGTGCCAGCTCACCAAACTCCGGGACAGGGATCGAGCAGTACTTC	CASSPNSGTGIEQYF
TRBJ2-7	NA	NA	TRBV25-1	TGTGCCAGCGGACCAAGCGGCCTTCGGGGGCAGTACTTC	CASGPSGLRGQYF
TRBJ2-3	NA	NA	TRBV27	TGTGCCAGCAGACTAGGTAGCACAGATACGCAGTATTTT	CASRLGSTDTQYF
TRBJ1-5	NA	NA	TRBV7-2	TGTGCCAGCAGCCGCGGCGGGCAGCCCCAGCATTTT	CASSRGGQPQHF
TRBJ1-5	NA	few	TRBV4-2	TGTGCCAGCAGCTATCTCACGGGCGGGACCCAAGAAGGTCAGCCCCAGCATTTT	CASSYLTGGTQEGQPQHF
TRBJ1-1	TRBD1	NA	TRBV6-6	TGTGCCAGCAGTTACCCCGGGACAGGGAACACTGAAGCTTTCTTT	CASSYPGTGNTEAFF
TRBJ1-6	NA	NA	TRBV4-1	TGCGCCAGCAGCTCAAGGGTTGGGGGGGGAGCCCTCCACTTT	CASSSRVGGGALHF
TRBJ2-5	NA	few	TRBV7-7	TGTGCTAGCAGCTCCGGGGAGACCCAGTACTTC	CASSSGETQYF
TRBJ1-4	NA	NA	TRBV10-3	TGTGCCATCAGTGAGTCTAGAGTTTCTAATGAAAAACTGTTTTTT	CAISESRVSNEKLFF
TRBJ1-2	NA	few	TRBV4-2	TGTGCCAGAGGGGACTATGGCTACACCTTC	CARGDYGYTF
TRBJ1-1	NA	few	TRBV7-2	TGTGCCAGCAGCTTAGATGGACAGTTTGCTGAAGCTTTCTTT	CASSLDGQFAEAFF
TRBJ2-2	NA	NA	TRBV18	TGTGCCAGCTCACCTGGGGGGAGCGCTACCGGGGAGCTGTTTTTT	CASSPGGSATGELFF
TRBJ2-1	NA	NA	TRBV18	TGTGCCAGCTCAAGGACAGAAGACAATGAGCAGTTCTTC	CASSRTEDNEQFF
TRBJ1-3	NA	NA	TRBV30	TGTGCCTGGAGTGTAAGGGCAGGGACTGGAAACACCATATATTTT	CAWSVRAGTGNTIYF
TRBJ1-4	NA	NA	TRBV28	TGTGCCAGCAGCCCGGGAGGCGGTCGGGGTGGGGCAGAAAAACTGTTTTTT	CASSPGGGRGGAEKLFF
TRBJ1-4	TRBD1	NA	TRBV11-2	TGTGCCAGCAGCCGACAGGGGGCTAATGAAAAACTGTTTTTT	CASSRQGANEKLFF
TRBJ2-7	NA	NA	TRBV7-9	TGTGCCAGCAGCCGGGGCAGGGGCCAAGGGGAGAACGAGCAGTACTTC	CASSRGRGQGENEQYF
TRBJ1-6	NA	NA	TRBV5-1	TGCGCCAGCAGCAACCAGGGAAAGGGTAATTCACCCCTCCACTTT	CASSNQGKGNSPLHF
TRBJ2-5	TRBD1	NA	TRBV19	TGTGCCAGTAGCTGGACAGGGGCTCAAGAGACCCAGTACTTC	CASSWTGAQETQYF
TRBJ2-3	TRBD2	once	TRBV5-1	TGCGCCAGCTTCAAGATCAGGGACTACACAGATACGCAGTATTTT	CASFKIRDYTDTQYF
TRBJ2-4	NA	NA	TRBV10-2	TGCGCCAGCAGACGGTTTCTTGTAGACATTCAGTACTTC	CASRRFLVDIQYF
TRBJ2-7	NA	few	TRBV10-2	TGCGCCAGCAGTCGAGGTGGGAGCTCCTACGAGCAGTACTTC	CASSRGGSSYEQYF
TRBJ1-2	TRBD1	NA	TRBV27	TGTGCCAGCAGTGCCGACAGGGGGCGAGGCTACACCTTC	CASSADRGRGYTF
TRBJ2-1	NA	few	TRBV5-1	TGCGCCAGCAGCCATACCTTTGGGGGGTCCTACAATGAGCAGTTCTTC	CASSHTFGGSYNEQFF
TRBJ1-2	NA	NA	TRBV2	TGTGCCAGCATGCTCCTCTCGCGGGCGGGTAACTATGGCTACACCTTC	CASMLLSRAGNYGYTF
TRBJ1-2	NA	NA	TRBV14	TGTGCCAGCAGCCACATCCGGGACTCTGGCTACACCTTC	CASSHIRDSGYTF
TRBJ1-5	NA	few	TRBV6-1	TGTGCCAGCAGTGAACAGGTCGAACAGCCCCAGCATTTT	CASSEQVEQPQHF
TRBJ2-2	NA	few	TRBV6-1	TGTGCCAGCAGTGAAGCAGCCAGGATCTCGAACACCGGGGAGCTGTTTTTT	CASSEAARISNTGELFF